This T cell receptor (beta chain) was found in a study of cytomegalovirus exposure and HLA in healthy donors. A multiplex PCR was run with 60 Vbeta primers and 13 Jbeta primers. In the original processing: In a later analysis, roughly 11 million of some 80 million unique beta chains occurred in at least two donors. The assay was immunoSEQ multiplex PCR, and TCRdb's table has in-frame clones only and misses some. V and J calls plus clone size are reproduced from that table; the DNA served to infer D and trimming. Of about 160,000 clones listed, approximately 78% are singletons. CDR1 is SGDLS and CDR2 is YYNGEE in the germline V gene. The CDR3 loop spans 14 amino acids. Trimming stripped 0 bases from V and 4 bases from J, with 7 bases between.

The clonotype was recovered from a male donor in good health and CMV-seronegative. This chain joins TRBV9 and TRBJ2-2; D perhaps matches TRBD2 (6 bases). The sequenced sample consisted of PBMCs. CDR3 sequence (DNA): TGTGCCAGCAGCGTAGCCGGGAGCACCGGGGAGCTGTTTTTT. Translation gives CASSVAGSTGELFF. The full variable domain, completed using reference TRBV9 and TRBJ2-2, is DSGVTQTPKHLITATGQRVTLRCSPRSGDLSVYWYQQSLDQGLQFLIQYYNGEERAKGNILERFSAQQFPDLHSELNLSSLELGDSALYFCASSVAGSTGELFFGEGSRLTVL.